These 12 T cell receptor beta chains were sequenced from one sample in a study of cytotoxic CD8 clonotypes in ibrutinib-treated CLL. The data were produced by immunoSEQ multiplex PCR, yet TCRdb's version contains in-frame clones alone and is incomplete. The table lists more than 140,000 clones, 77% of them singletons. This specimen was PBMCs, taken after 12 months of ibrutinib treatment. The receptors originated from a human donor with chronic lymphocytic leukemia.

This clone showed up just a few times. The chain couples TRBV27 to TRBJ2-6, with D tentatively TRBD1 (6 bases). Looked up from germline, CDR1 is MNHEY and CDR2 is SMNVEV (reference sequence). V lost 0 bases, J lost 12 bases, and 18 bases lay in between. The CDR3 runs to 16 residues. The CDR3 nucleotides are TGTGCCAGCAGTTTATCGACAGGCTCCACGGTAGGCGTCCTGACTTTC. It specifies CASSLSTGSTVGVLTF.

The chain employs TRBV4-1 and TRBJ1-6; weak D call: TRBD1 (6 bases). This CDR3 spans 15 amino acids. Germline V gene sequence: CDR1 MGHRA, CDR2 YSYEKL. V lost 0 bases to trimming and J lost 10 bases, with 13 bases between them. The chain's CDR3 is CASSQDWGARSPLHF. As DNA, the CDR3 is TGCGCCAGCAGCCAAGACTGGGGGGCGAGATCACCCCTCCACTTT.

The V call is TRBV6-1, the J call TRBJ2-2, with 8 nucleotides matching TRBD2. J lost 4 bases, V lost 4 bases, and 2 bases had no gene match. Germline V gene data show CDR1 as MNHNS and CDR2 as SASEGT. CDR3 length: 14 residues. This CDR3 is CASSVAGFTGELFF. CDR3 DNA: TGTGCCAGCAGTGTAGCGGGGTTCACCGGGGAGCTGTTTTTT.

The chain couples TRBV19 to TRBJ1-1, with TRBD1 as a possible D gene (6 bases). Germline V gives CDR1 LNHDA, CDR2 SQIVND (reference sequence). The CDR3 contains 14 residues. Trimming shortened V by 5 bases and J by 1 base, and 11 bases separated the two germline ends. The chain's CDR3 is CASSLQGGNTEAFF. Written as DNA, the CDR3 is TGTGCCAGTAGTCTACAGGGAGGGAACACTGAAGCTTTCTTT.

This clone showed up just once. Other DNA sequences in the sample encode the same CDR3. The CDR3 sequence is CASSPDSDTQYF. As DNA, the CDR3 is TGTGCCAGCAGCCCAGATTCAGATACGCAGTATTTT. The rearrangement links TRBV7-2 to TRBJ2-3; D gene unclear. This CDR3 has 12 amino acids. CDR1 is SGHTA, CDR2 FQGNSA, per germline. V shed 5 bases and J shed 4 bases, with 7 bases lying between them.

This rearrangement joins TRBV5-6 to TRBJ2-5, with a tentative D call TRBD1 (5 bases). The germline V gene encodes CDR1 SGHDT and CDR2 YYEEEE. The CDR3 totals 13 residues. V lost 5 bases and J lost 1, with 9 bases in between. The CDR3 spells CASRYDSQETQYF. The CDR3 DNA is TGTGCCAGCAGGTATGACAGCCAAGAGACCCAGTACTTC.

The chain is built from TRBV6-5 and TRBJ2-1, with a tentative D call TRBD2 (6 bases). This CDR3 contains 14 residues. CDR1 MNHEY and CDR2 SVGAGI come from the germline V gene. Trimming removed 2 bases at V and 12 bases at J, with 17 bases between. The CDR3 nucleotides read TGTGCCAGCAGTTACGACGGGAGCAGGCTAACGCAGTTCTTC. Its protein is CASSYDGSRLTQFF.

The chain has TRBV7-8 and TRBJ2-1; TRBD1 matches at 7 bases. CDR3 length: 13 amino acids. V dropped 0 bases and J dropped 9; count of bases not matched to a gene: 2. Germline assignment: CDR1 SGHVS and CDR2 FQNEAQ. CDR3 loop: CASSLAGGGEQFF. In DNA form, the CDR3 reads TGTGCCAGCAGCTTAGCAGGGGGCGGTGAGCAGTTCTTC.

In its sample, this clone was seen a few times. The V gene is TRBV11-3, the J gene TRBJ2-7; 11 bases are a match to TRBD1. Germline CDR1 reads SGHNT; CDR2 reads YENEEA. After removal of 8 bases from V and 4 bases from J, the junction contained 4 bases not matched to a gene. The CDR3 is made up of 13 amino acids. CDR3 coding DNA: TGTGCCAGCGGCGGACAGGGGGCGTACGAGCAGTACTTC. Encoded protein: CASGGQGAYEQYF.

The chain employs TRBV28 and TRBJ1-2; D is uncertain. This CDR3 is built from 14 residues. V dropped 1 base and J dropped 8 bases, with 14 bases sitting between them. Germline CDR1 reads MDHEN; CDR2 reads SYDVKM. This CDR3 is CASSLFIGGTGYTF. DNA of the CDR3: TGTGCCAGCAGTTTATTCATAGGTGGTACGGGCTACACCTTC.

The rearrangement joins TRBV27 to TRBJ1-1, with a tentative D call TRBD1 (6 bases). This CDR3 has 13 residues. Germline-derived CDR1 and CDR2 are MNHEY and SMNVEV (reference sequence). The germline V and J ends were trimmed by 6 bases and 6 bases, with 14 bases remaining between them. The CDR3 DNA follows: TGTGCCAGCAGCAACAGGGTACGAGCTGAAGCTTTCTTT. It yields the protein CASSNRVRAEAFF.

In its sample, this clone was seen many times. CDR3 sequence reads: CASSLAPGYIYEQYF. CDR3 coding DNA: TGCGCCAGCAGCTTGGCTCCAGGGTACATCTACGAGCAGTACTTC. The chain is built from TRBV5-1 and TRBJ2-7, with TRBD1 as a possible D gene (5 bases). The CDR3 sequence is 15 residues long. Trimming pared 0 bases from V and 3 bases from J, leaving 13 bases between. Germline assignment: CDR1 SGHRS and CDR2 YFSETQ. The full variable domain, its missing parts supplied by reference TRBV5-1 and TRBJ2-7, is KAGVTQTPRYLIKTRGQQVTLSCSPISGHRSVSWYQQTPGQGLQFLFEYFSETQRNKGNFPGRFSGRQFSNSRSEMNVSTLELGDSALYLCASSLAPGYIYEQYFGPGTRLTVT.